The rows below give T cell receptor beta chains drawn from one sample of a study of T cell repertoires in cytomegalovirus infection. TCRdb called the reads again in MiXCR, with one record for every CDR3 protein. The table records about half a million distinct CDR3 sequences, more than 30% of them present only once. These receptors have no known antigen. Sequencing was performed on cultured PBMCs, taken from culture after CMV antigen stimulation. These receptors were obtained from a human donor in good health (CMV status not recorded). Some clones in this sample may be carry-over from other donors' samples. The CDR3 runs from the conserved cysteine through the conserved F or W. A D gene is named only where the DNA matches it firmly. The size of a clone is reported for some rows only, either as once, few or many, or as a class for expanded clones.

CDR3nt: TGTGCCGTTGGACAGGGGAATTCACCCCTCCACTTT; CDR3aa: CAVGQGNSPLHF; j_gene: TRBJ1-6; v_gene: TRBV19; d_gene: TRBD1; abundance: -
CDR3nt: TGTGCCAGCAGCTTAGCGTCAGGGCTGGGGGCCAAAAACATTCAGTACTTC; CDR3aa: CASSLASGLGAKNIQYF; j_gene: TRBJ2-4; v_gene: TRBV7-6; d_gene: -; abundance: -
CDR3nt: TGCGCCAGCTCCCCAGGGGGACAGAATAATGAAAAACTGTTTTTT; CDR3aa: CASSPGGQNNEKLFF; j_gene: TRBJ1-4; v_gene: TRBV4-1; d_gene: TRBD1; abundance: many
CDR3nt: TGCAGCGTTCTACGAGATACGCAGTATTTT; CDR3aa: CSVLRDTQYF; j_gene: TRBJ2-3; v_gene: TRBV29-1; d_gene: -; abundance: -
CDR3nt: TGTGCCAGCAGCCCACTGGGGGGGGCGCCGCTTGAGCAGTTCTTC; CDR3aa: CASSPLGGAPLEQFF; j_gene: TRBJ2-1; v_gene: TRBV9; d_gene: -; abundance: -
CDR3nt: TGTGCCAGCAGCTTATTATCGGGCGGGAACGAGCAGTACTTC; CDR3aa: CASSLLSGGNEQYF; j_gene: TRBJ2-7; v_gene: TRBV7-9; d_gene: -; abundance: few
CDR3nt: TGTGCCAGCAGCTTGTTAGGGCTACCCTCCTACGAGCAGTACTTC; CDR3aa: CASSLLGLPSYEQYF; j_gene: TRBJ2-7; v_gene: TRBV5-4; d_gene: -; abundance: -
CDR3nt: TGTGCCAGCGTTCAGGGGGTCACAGATACGCAGTATTTT; CDR3aa: CASVQGVTDTQYF; j_gene: TRBJ2-3; v_gene: TRBV7-9; d_gene: TRBD1; abundance: few
CDR3nt: TGTGCCAGCAGCGTACGACTAGCGGGAGGGCAAGATGAGCAGTTCTTC; CDR3aa: CASSVRLAGGQDEQFF; j_gene: TRBJ2-1; v_gene: TRBV7-2; d_gene: TRBD2; abundance: many
CDR3nt: TGTGCCAGCAGTCTTCAGACCCCTCCAGATACGCAGTATTTT; CDR3aa: CASSLQTPPDTQYF; j_gene: TRBJ2-3; v_gene: TRBV12-3/TRBV12-4; d_gene: -; abundance: few
CDR3nt: TGTGCCAGCAGCAAACGGGACAATGAGCAGTTCTTC; CDR3aa: CASSKRDNEQFF; j_gene: TRBJ2-1; v_gene: TRBV7-8; d_gene: -; abundance: many
CDR3nt: TGTGCCAGCAGCCGCGTGACGGACCTTAATGAAAAACTGTTTTTT; CDR3aa: CASSRVTDLNEKLFF; j_gene: TRBJ1-4; v_gene: TRBV14; d_gene: -; abundance: few
CDR3nt: TGCGCCAGCAGCCAAGGAGGACTAGCGGGAAGTGAGACCCAGTACTTC; CDR3aa: CASSQGGLAGSETQYF; j_gene: TRBJ2-5; v_gene: TRBV4-1; d_gene: TRBD2; abundance: -
CDR3nt: TGTGCCAGCAGCTTGGTCCCTAGCGGGAGTTACGAGCAGTACTTC; CDR3aa: CASSLVPSGSYEQYF; j_gene: TRBJ2-7; v_gene: TRBV5-4; d_gene: TRBD2; abundance: few